The entry below describes one T cell receptor beta chain. Its binding antigen is unknown. No much larger clonotype is one base removed from it; base qualities were not supplied. Reading from cysteine to phenylalanine, the CDR3 counts 13 amino acids. CDR3 DNA only is kept here, 39 bases in frame from base 1. V is cut by 3 bases and J by 3 bases, and the space between the germline ends is 8 bases. From the germline V gene, CDR1 is ENHRY and CDR2 is SYGVKD. The cohort comprised 666 healthy bone marrow donors. At the time of sampling, all cohort members were nominally healthy, though unrecorded immune exposures were likely present. The donor was CMV seropositive and was included in the group of 290 or so seropositive cohort members. A peripheral blood sample was provided by each donor, and peripheral blood mononuclear cells were used for TCR beta sequencing. Genomic DNA extraction from the blood cell samples was performed with the Qiagen DNeasy Blood Extraction Kit.

This entry is derived from a study of cytomegalovirus exposure and HLA in healthy donors (dated by TCRdb to about 2017). Regarding the complete study: An earlier analysis of several hundred of the donors reported roughly 300 Gb of sequence data and around 120 million unique TCR beta sequences obtained from about 179 million T cells. Roughly 290 gigabases of sequencing data and roughly 80 million unique TCR sequences made up an early release that covered 640 HLA-typed donors. Of the roughly 420 genotyped donors, 65% to 90% were placed in the genetic ancestry cluster associated with self-reported Caucasian donors. The aim of the study was to test whether cataloging public T cell receptors could identify signatures of past pathogen exposure. The study used immunosequencing to profile the T cell repertoires of approximately 640 subjects and linked those repertoires to cytomegalovirus serostatus. Along with the roughly 670-subject first cohort, a separate validation cohort of around 110 different subjects was used. To predict cytomegalovirus infection status, the study brought together high-throughput TCR immunosequencing, statistical association of individual TCRs with disease status, and machine learning. A later analysis re-examined previously published TCR beta repertoires from more than 650 donors and added high-resolution HLA genotyping to investigate patterns of TCR occurrence. Rather than drawing on any new phenotypic data, the later analysis identified candidate immune exposures from TCR beta sequences and the way those sequences occurred across donors. An earlier analysis of several hundred of the donors used high-throughput TCR beta sequencing to judge whether each TCR beta V gene segment behaved as functional or pseudogenic. Donor age, sex, ethnicity and CMV serostatus were collected together with the repertoire data. In a later genetic analysis, genome-wide SNP genotypes for about three fifths of the 666 donors were used, and that subset was treated as a discovery cohort. Every discovery cohort repertoire had been produced on one sequencing platform. Both class I and class II loci were covered by HLA typing, at four-digit resolution. The number of donors typed differed by locus, with 629-630 for A, B, C, DRB1 and DQB1, roughly 550 for DQA1, 600 to 610 for DPA1, and approximately 470 for DPB1. Roughly five DR-DQ haplotypes were handled as single units for association and clustering because linkage in the cohort was strong. Across about 380 genotyped donors of the cohort, an average of roughly 250,000 unique TCR beta nucleotide sequences per donor were sequenced, and 15% to 20% of those sequences were non-productive. The investigation overall reported the following: According to a later analysis, parvovirus B19, influenza, CMV and Epstein-Barr virus appeared linked to several top co-occurrence clusters. Most TCR sequences were seen in very few donors, while some public TCRs were found in many individuals. This cohort had only TCR beta chains sequenced, and the lack of alpha or paired-chain data limited which features could be detected. HLA typing was unavailable for some donors at each locus, so association tests used only the typed subset. A later analysis found that HLA-associated TCR beta chains were more clonally expanded and had lower generation probabilities than equally common non-associated chains. It was suggested by the authors that the approach could potentially be generalized to other disease states and immunological phenotypes. The classifier was reported to diagnose cytomegalovirus status with high specificity and sensitivity in both the original cohort and the validation cohort. CMV serostatus was the only immune exposure information available for the cohort. A later analysis found that most CMV-associated TCR beta chains appeared HLA-restricted, with HLA associations seemingly driven largely by CMV exposure. A later analysis found that TCR association rates varied across HLA loci, with DRB1 alleles showing the most associated TCRs and HLA-C alleles the fewest. Sequencing depth was assumed to be roughly uniform across donors in the presence/absence analyses, though that assumption may not hold. A total of fewer than 200 TCR beta chains were listed by the study as associated with cytomegalovirus. A cluster of highly shared sequence variants was judged likely to represent a technical artifact of the sequencing pipeline. In vitro tests confirmed that a few of the cytomegalovirus-associated TCR beta chains recognize cytomegalovirus antigens. A further reported finding was that TCR beta sequences accurately predicted the HLA-A and HLA-B alleles for most subjects in the first cohort. Compared with the approximately 720-donor mean, donors in an Asian-associated ancestry cluster had fewer N-insertions in productive TCRs, according to a later genetic analysis. Assigning TCR associations to individual alleles was difficult when HLA alleles, especially DR and DQ, strongly co-occurred. A later analysis associated 16,951 TCR beta sequences with specific HLA alleles at a false discovery rate of 0.05. Because the 87-base-pair reads could not distinguish some IMGT-functional V segments, including TRBV6-2 and TRBV6-3, those segments were excluded. Because counts were too low, 15 to 20 rarely observed V segments, including chromosome 9 orphons, were excluded from the earlier analysis of around 640 of the donors. Correlated functional status among segregating V segments might reflect linkage disequilibrium, but an unknown experimental factor could not be ruled out. A later genetic analysis associated a missense DCLRE1C variant with V-gene and J-gene trimming of TCR beta chains, and an independent cohort replicated the association. An earlier analysis of approximately 540 of the donors showed that most TCR beta V segments appeared in productive rearrangements either about 87% or about 30% of the time, which broadly matched IMGT annotations.

To prepare the library, the immunoSEQ multiplex PCR assay was applied. A mixture of 60 forward primers for TCR Vbeta segments and 13 reverse primers for TCR Jbeta segments was used in the multiplex PCR. The CDR3 region of rearranged TCR beta genes was amplified from genomic DNA by a multiplex PCR assay. The Illumina HiSeq System was used to sequence the amplified TCR beta libraries as 87-base-pair reads. On the authors' methods: In a later analysis, some 80 million unique TCR beta chains were counted across the roughly 700 repertoires, and roughly 11 million of these chains were shared by at least two donors. Raw reads were error-corrected and collapsed into unique sequences with a nearest-neighbor algorithm that merged closely related sequences to remove PCR and sequencing errors. Alignment of CDR3 sequences to IMGT reference sequences was used to assign V, D and J gene segments. For a sequence to be retained, at least a six-nucleotide match to both a V gene segment and a J gene segment was required. A rearrangement counted as productive if the CDR3 had no stop codons and remained in frame with V and J, and every other rearrangement counted as non-productive. CDR3 was defined by IMGT convention, running from the second conserved V-encoded cysteine to the conserved J-encoded phenylalanine. The earlier analysis of roughly 590 of the donors excluded any sequence lacking an unambiguous match to a single V gene segment. An earlier analysis of a few hundred of the donors called V segments functional above 56.7% productive rearrangements and segregating when the between-donor standard deviation exceeded 5%. To diagnose cytomegalovirus status from the catalog of TCR beta chain sequences, a statistical classification framework was built. In a later analysis, V and J genes were assigned by comparing TCR nucleotide sequences against IMGT/GENE-DB human TR gene sequences. The TCRdist pipeline was used in a later analysis to assign CDR3 sequences and most-parsimonious VDJ recombination scenarios. In a later analysis, each TCR beta chain was defined by its CDR3 amino acid sequence together with its V-gene family, and reads without a unique V-gene family were excluded. To address suspected cross-contamination and a sequencing artifact, a later analysis removed roughly 580 highly shared, low-generation-probability nucleotide sequences. For each public chain, a later analysis derived a clonal expansion index from normalized ranks of inferred template counts within each repertoire. In a later analysis, generation probabilities were computed with a VDJ recombination model fitted to out-of-frame rearrangements, and the resulting probabilities were checked against IGoR. A later analysis scored TCR-TCR, TCR-HLA and TCR-CMV co-occurrence with hypergeometric tests, applying a repertoire-size bias correction to TCR pairs. False discovery rates were estimated in a later analysis by permuting HLA or CMV assignments 20 times. In a later analysis, co-occurring TCRs were grouped using DBSCAN, and TCRdist sequence similarity was added for clustering within HLA-allele-positive subsets. Repertoires with fewer than 30,000 or more than 120,000 public chains, plus five repertoires with anomalous nucleotide sharing, were excluded from co-occurrence clustering. The immuneACCESS repertoire file appears here via TCRdb, limited to in-frame rearrangements. These files lack a portion of the clones; in checked studies, under half of the deficit traces to unresolved V genes, and the cause of the others is not known. V and J calls and clone size follow that table, whereas D and trimming were derived from the DNA. The sample includes fewer than 70,000 clones, with roughly 70% observed a single time. The top ten hold 11% to 15% of the sample.

This chain joins TRBV10-3 to TRBJ2-5; too little of a D gene remains to name it. This TCR was sampled from a male donor in good health and CMV-seropositive. The sequenced sample was PBMCs. The CDR3 amino acid sequence is: CAISDQVKETQYF. The DNA is TGTGCCATCAGTGACCAGGTTAAAGAGACCCAGTACTTC.